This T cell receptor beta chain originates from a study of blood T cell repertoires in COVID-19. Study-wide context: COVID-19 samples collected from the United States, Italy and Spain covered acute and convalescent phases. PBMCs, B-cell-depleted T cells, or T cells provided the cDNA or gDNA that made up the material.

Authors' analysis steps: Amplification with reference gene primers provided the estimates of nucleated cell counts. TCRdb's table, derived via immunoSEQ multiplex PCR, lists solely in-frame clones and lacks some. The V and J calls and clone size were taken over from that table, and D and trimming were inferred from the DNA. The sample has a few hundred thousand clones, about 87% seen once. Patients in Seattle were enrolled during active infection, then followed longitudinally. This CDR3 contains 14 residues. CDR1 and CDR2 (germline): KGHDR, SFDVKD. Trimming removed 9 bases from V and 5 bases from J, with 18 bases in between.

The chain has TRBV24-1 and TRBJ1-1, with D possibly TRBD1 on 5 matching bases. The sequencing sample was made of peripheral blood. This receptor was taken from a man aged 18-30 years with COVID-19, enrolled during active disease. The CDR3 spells CATLGRCQSTEAFF. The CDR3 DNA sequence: TGTGCCACCTTGGGGCGGTGTCAAAGTACTGAAGCTTTCTTT.